The clone carrying this T cell receptor beta chain came up many times. TCRdb re-clonotyped the PCR reads through MiXCR. The sample has over 70,000 clones, roughly 18% seen once. This sample is drawn from a study of metastatic and nonmetastatic thyroid tumors. Thyroid surgery was performed in patients who had received no treatment beforehand. The germline gives CDR1 KGHSH, CDR2 LQKENI. This CDR3 contains 13 residues. Trimming took 0 bases from V and 1 from J, leaving 0 bases between them. This sequence joins TRBV18 and TRBJ2-2, with D uncertain. Sequencing was carried out using blood. This receptor was obtained from a female donor with papillary thyroid cancer or a benign thyroid nodule (not recorded which). Some clones in this sample may be carry-over from other donors' samples. CDR3 amino acids: CASSPPNTGELFF. CDR3 nucleotide sequence: TGTGCCAGCTCACCACCGAACACCGGGGAGCTGTTTTTT.